These 27 T cell receptor beta chains share one sample of origin, sequenced in a study of control samples from healthy donors and cancer patients (dated by TCRdb to 2019 to 2021). Library preparation was by the immunoSEQ multiplex PCR assay. In TCRdb, the immuneACCESS table is reduced to in-frame sequences with V and J assigned. These tables do not hold every clone; where another copy was compared, an unresolved V gene accounts for under half, and the others remain unexplained. This sample is represented by some 150,000 clones; 96% of them were singletons. The ten largest make up approximately 0.93% of the sample. Sequenced input: blood. Every receptor here comes from a woman in her thirties in good health.

This clone was picked up one time. The chain has TRBV11-3 and TRBJ2-3, with D unclear. The CDR3 consists of 17 residues. Germline V gene lookup returns CDR1 SGHNT and CDR2 YENEEA. V lost 1 base to trimming and J lost 5 bases, with 19 bases between them. In DNA form, the CDR3 reads TGTGCCAGCAGCTTAGGACCTAGGGATCGCTCTGGAGATACGCAGTATTTT. Translated: CASSLGPRDRSGDTQYF. The full variable domain, with the rest looked up from reference TRBV11-3 and TRBJ2-3, is EAGVVQSPRYKIIEKKQPVAFWCNPISGHNTLYWYLQNLGQGPELLIRYENEEAVDDSQLPKDRFSAERLKGVDSTLKIQPAELGDSAVYLCASSLGPRDRSGDTQYFGPGTRLTVL.

The rearrangement joins TRBV19 to TRBJ2-7; a possible D gene is TRBD1 (6 bases). With 6 bases removed from V and 3 bases from J, the gap between germline ends came to 18 bases. This CDR3 region has 15 residues. The germline CDR1 and CDR2 sequences are LNHDA and SQIVND (reference sequence). CDR3 amino acids: CASSRELTGFYEQYF. CDR3 sequence (DNA): TGTGCCAGTAGCAGAGAACTCACAGGGTTCTACGAGCAGTACTTC.

The genes are TRBV6-2 or TRBV6-3 and TRBJ2-3; 7 bases fit TRBD2. The CDR3 contains 17 residues. The germline V gene encodes CDR1 MNHEY and CDR2 SVGEGT. The V and J ends lost 5 bases and 4 bases, in that order; junction bases with no gene match: 15. CDR3 sequence (DNA): TGTGCCAGCAGTGACATTGGTCCCTACGGGGGGTCAGATACGCAGTATTTT. It yields the protein CASSDIGPYGGSDTQYF.

The genes are TRBV30 and TRBJ1-5, with D maybe TRBD1 (6 bases). Trimming took off 0 bases at V and 6 bases at J, with 12 bases between the two ends. The CDR3 has 14 residues. Germline V lookup: CDR1 GTSNPN, CDR2 SVGIG (reference sequence). CDR3 loop: CAWSVLGGGQPQHF. As DNA, the CDR3 is TGTGCCTGGAGTGTGTTGGGGGGCGGTCAGCCCCAGCATTTT.

The rearrangement joins TRBV14 to TRBJ2-7, with a weak D call TRBD1 (6 bases). Germline-derived CDR1 and CDR2 are SGHDN and FVKESK. This CDR3 spans 14 amino acids. V was clipped by 4 bases and J by 3 bases, with 13 bases between them. CDR3 DNA sequence: TGTGCCAGCAGCCGAAGGGTCAGGGGCTACGAGCAGTACTTC. Amino acids: CASSRRVRGYEQYF.

The J gene is TRBJ1-1, the V gene TRBV2; no firm D call. CDR1 is SNHLY, CDR2 FYNNEI, per germline. The CDR3 contains 13 residues. Trimming left V 4 bases short and J 0 bases short, with 6 bases between. The CDR3 is CASSVDVNTEAFF. DNA of the CDR3: TGTGCCAGCAGTGTAGATGTGAACACTGAAGCTTTCTTT.

The chain links TRBV18 to TRBJ2-5; D is ambiguous. From germline, CDR1 is KGHSH and CDR2 LQKENI. Trimming stripped 3 bases from V and 4 bases from J, with 6 bases between. The CDR3 has 12 residues. CDR3 in DNA: TGTGCCAGCTCACCCACCGCAGAGACCCAGTACTTC. Translation gives CASSPTAETQYF.

This clone was counted a few times. The gene calls are TRBV2 and TRBJ2-5; D gene ambiguous. Trimming left V 0 bases short and J 5 bases short, with 16 bases between. This CDR3 is built from 16 residues. From germline, CDR1 is SNHLY and CDR2 FYNNEI. CDR3 amino acids: CASSEALVFFQETQYF. The CDR3 DNA is TGTGCCAGCAGTGAAGCGCTTGTGTTTTTTCAGGAGACCCAGTACTTC.

V usage is TRBV6-5 and J usage is TRBJ2-1; TRBD2 matches 8 bases. Trimming at V came to 6 bases and at J to 3 bases, leaving 7 bases not matched to a gene. Germline CDR1 reads MNHEY; CDR2 reads SVGAGI. This CDR3 is built from 15 residues. The CDR3 is CASSRGLANYNEQFF. CDR3 bases: TGTGCCAGCAGCCGCGGACTAGCAAACTACAATGAGCAGTTCTTC.

The rearrangement links TRBV4-1 to TRBJ1-2; the match to TRBD1 covers 7 bases. The CDR3 sequence is 17 residues long. Germline V gene sequence: CDR1 MGHRA, CDR2 YSYEKL. V trimming: 2 bases; J trimming: 4 bases; junction bases outside the gene matches: 13. CDR3 nucleotides: TGCGCCAGCAGCCAAATGACAGGGCTCCACCCCCTCTATGGCTACACCTTC. The encoded protein is CASSQMTGLHPLYGYTF.

The V gene is TRBV6-5, the J gene TRBJ2-7, with 10 bases fitting TRBD2. This CDR3 is 14 amino acids long. Germline V gene lookup returns CDR1 MNHEY and CDR2 SVGAGI. V lost 4 bases and J lost 3; bases outside the gene matches: 3. Here the CDR3 DNA reads TGTGCCAGCAGTTCCAGCGGGAGGGGCTACGAGCAGTACTTC. This codes for CASSSSGRGYEQYF.

The rearrangement uses TRBV2 and TRBJ2-7; 7 bases match TRBD1. Per germline, CDR1 SNHLY and CDR2 FYNNEI. This CDR3 comprises 15 residues. Trimming removed 6 bases from V and 1 base from J; junction bases left unmatched: 9. The chain's CDR3 is CASRPRDRASYEQYF. The DNA for the CDR3 is TGTGCCAGCAGACCCCGTGACAGGGCATCCTACGAGCAGTACTTC.

The chain joins TRBV7-9 to TRBJ1-3; D ambiguous. This CDR3 has 13 amino acids. V was pared by 10 bases and J by 4 bases, with 14 bases between. Per the germline V gene, CDR1 is SEHNR and CDR2 is FQNEAQ (reference sequence). The chain's CDR3 is CATQLGSGNTIYF. CDR3 DNA sequence: TGTGCCACCCAGCTCGGGTCGGGAAACACCATATATTTT.

The V and J genes are TRBV19 and TRBJ1-2, with TRBD1 matching over 8 bases. The CDR3 contains 18 residues. Germline V gives CDR1 LNHDA, CDR2 SQIVND (reference sequence). After removal of 3 bases from V and 6 bases from J, the junction contained 18 bases not matched to a gene. CDR3 loop: CASSIRQGTGPGRNGYTF. CDR3 in DNA: TGTGCCAGTAGTATCCGACAGGGGACGGGGCCTGGAAGGAATGGCTACACCTTC.

The chain carries TRBV2 and TRBJ2-2; TRBD2 matches at 11 bases. This CDR3 has 15 residues. The trim removed 6 bases at V and 6 bases at J, leaving 6 bases unmatched. Per the germline V gene, CDR1 is SNHLY and CDR2 is FYNNEI. In nucleotides, the CDR3 is TGTGCCAGCAGCCGTAGCGGGAGGGCCGCCGGGGAGCTGTTTTTT. Translation gives CASSRSGRAAGELFF.

J is TRBJ1-1 and V is TRBV19; no clear D gene. The CDR3 covers 12 residues. V was shortened by 4 bases and J by 6 bases, with 9 bases between the two germline ends. The V gene's germline CDR1 is LNHDA and CDR2 SQIVND (reference sequence). The CDR3 nucleotides are TGTGCCAGTAGTACCCCAGGCCCTGAAGCTTTCTTT. It encodes CASSTPGPEAFF.

The rearrangement joins TRBV6-1 to TRBJ2-1, with 14 positions matching TRBD2. The CDR3 is 16 amino acids. CDR1 MNHNS and CDR2 SASEGT come from the germline V gene. Trimming cost V 4 bases and J 1 base; bases outside gene matches: 0. The CDR3 DNA is TGTGCCAGCAGTGGGACTAGCGGGAGGTCCTACAATGAGCAGTTCTTC. It translates to CASSGTSGRSYNEQFF.

The rearrangement links TRBV14 to TRBJ2-3, with D tentatively TRBD1 (6 bases). CDR3 length equals 16 residues. Per germline, CDR1 SGHDN and CDR2 FVKESK. V shed 1 base and J shed 2 bases, with 13 bases lying between them. This chain's CDR3 is CASSQAGQDFTDTQYF. The CDR3, as DNA: TGTGCCAGCAGCCAAGCGGGACAAGACTTCACAGATACGCAGTATTTT.

V usage is TRBV30 and J usage is TRBJ1-5; maybe TRBD1 (5 bases). Per germline, CDR1 GTSNPN and CDR2 SVGIG (reference sequence). This CDR3 has 14 residues. The ends were cut back, 3 bases at V and 2 bases at J, with 11 bases in the middle. The DNA for the CDR3 is TGTGCCTGGAGGCCCGGGGGAGGCAATCAGCCCCAGCATTTT. This sequence encodes CAWRPGGGNQPQHF.

The rearrangement links TRBV7-2 to TRBJ2-2; TRBD2 matches 11 bases. V trimming: 7 bases; J trimming: 8 bases; junction bases outside the gene matches: 9. Looked up from germline, CDR1 is SGHTA and CDR2 is FQGNSA. CDR3 length: 15 amino acids. The CDR3 DNA follows: TGTGCCAGCACGCTCCTAGCGGGAGGTTTTGGGGAGCTGTTTTTT. Translating it yields CASTLLAGGFGELFF.

The chain employs TRBV6-5 and TRBJ2-7, with 9 bases lining up with TRBD2. Germline assignment: CDR1 MNHEY and CDR2 SVGAGI. The CDR3 covers 15 residues. V lost 2 bases, J lost 5 bases, and 7 bases stayed unmatched. CDR3 amino acids: CASSYVPLAGNEQYF. CDR3 bases: TGTGCCAGCAGTTACGTCCCCCTAGCGGGAAACGAGCAGTACTTC.

The rearrangement joins TRBV6-5 to TRBJ2-7; 7 bases match TRBD2. Germline CDR1 MNHEY, CDR2 SVGAGI. CDR3 length: 14 amino acids. Germline trimming cut 9 bases from V and 2 bases from J; bases unmatched to any gene: 10. The CDR3 region has the DNA TGTGCCAGTAAGGGGAGGGGTAATCCCTACGAGCAGTACTTC. This codes for CASKGRGNPYEQYF.

This rearrangement joins TRBV6-1 to TRBJ2-3, with 11 bases fitting TRBD2. The CDR3 extends over 19 amino acids. V trimming: 3 bases; J trimming: 1 base; junction bases outside the gene matches: 12. The germline V gene encodes CDR1 MNHNS and CDR2 SASEGT. The CDR3 DNA reads as TGTGCCAGCAGTGACACCGGGACTAGCGGTACAACTGGCACAGATACGCAGTATTTT. Protein: CASSDTGTSGTTGTDTQYF.

The chain couples TRBV6-6 to TRBJ2-7; D tentatively fits TRBD1 or TRBD2 (5 bases each). Between the trimmed V and J ends, which lost 7 bases and 5 bases, there was a span of 12 bases. Germline CDR1 and CDR2: MNHNY and SVGAGI (reference sequence). The CDR3 runs to 12 residues. For the CDR3, the DNA is TGTGCCAGCACTTTAGAGGGGAACGAGCAGTACTTC. Amino acid sequence: CASTLEGNEQYF.

The rearrangement links TRBV6-6 to TRBJ2-1; 15 bases fit TRBD2. Looked up from germline, CDR1 is MNHNY and CDR2 is SVGAGI (reference sequence). Germline trimming cut 6 bases from V and 15 bases from J; bases unmatched to any gene: 6. CDR3 length equals 13 residues. Written as DNA, the CDR3 is TGTGCCAGCAGAGGACTAGCGGGAGGGCGAGGGTTCTTC. This codes for CASRGLAGGRGFF.

The V and J genes are TRBV4-1 and TRBJ1-4; D remains unclear. The CDR3 runs to 20 residues. CDR1 and CDR2 from the germline V gene are MGHRA and YSYEKL. The germline V and J ends were trimmed by 0 bases and 1 base, with 21 bases remaining between them. Written as DNA, the CDR3 is TGCGCCAGCAGCCAAGAATGCGCCCTAGGGTCGTGGGGAACTAATGAAAAACTGTTTTTT. Its translation is CASSQECALGSWGTNEKLFF.

The CDR3 sequence: CAWRGEGANSPLHF. In DNA form, the CDR3 reads TGTGCCTGGAGGGGTGAAGGGGCCAATTCACCCCTCCACTTT. The chain is built from TRBV30 and TRBJ1-6; D might be TRBD1 (5 bases). The CDR3 covers 14 residues. Trimming stripped 3 bases from V and 7 bases from J, with 13 bases between. Germline V CDR1 and CDR2: GTSNPN, SVGIG (reference sequence).